Listed below are T cell receptor beta chains from one sample, sequenced in a study of blood T cell repertoires in COVID-19. This table comes from immunoSEQ multiplex PCR, and its TCRdb copy is limited to in-frame clones, with some not included. Of 65,000 to 85,000 clones listed, roughly 91% are singletons. The material sequenced was peripheral blood. Receptors were obtained from a woman younger than 30 with acute or convalescent COVID-19. CDR3s include the opening cysteine and the closing phenylalanine or tryptophan. D genes are given only for firm matches. Only part of the rows carry a size: once, few, many, or a class if the clone is expanded.

V gene: TRBV28; D gene: TRBD2; J gene: TRBJ2-3; clone size: NA; CDR3 DNA: TGTGCCACATCGGGGCTAGCGGGGGCCTTAGATACGCAGTATTTT; CDR3 protein: CATSGLAGALDTQYF
V gene: TRBV6-5; D gene: NA; J gene: TRBJ2-3; clone size: NA; CDR3 DNA: TGTGCCAGCAGTTACGTCGCGGGTAGTGATACGCAGTATTTT; CDR3 protein: CASSYVAGSDTQYF
V gene: TRBV7-6; D gene: NA; J gene: TRBJ1-1; clone size: NA; CDR3 DNA: TGTGCCAGCAGCTTAGCTAAGGAGTGGATCCCCCGCTGTCTGACGAGAACTGAAGCTTTCTTT; CDR3 protein: CASSLAKEWIPRCLTRTEAFF
V gene: TRBV5-1; D gene: TRBD2; J gene: TRBJ2-1; clone size: NA; CDR3 DNA: TGCGCCAGCAGCTTAACGGGGGGGCCTATTGTATACAATGAGCAGTTCTTC; CDR3 protein: CASSLTGGPIVYNEQFF
V gene: TRBV28; D gene: TRBD2; J gene: TRBJ2-3; clone size: NA; CDR3 DNA: TGTGCCAGCAGTTCCCCCCCAGCGGGGGTCACAGATACGCAGTATTTT; CDR3 protein: CASSSPPAGVTDTQYF
V gene: TRBV19; D gene: TRBD2; J gene: TRBJ2-1; clone size: NA; CDR3 DNA: TGTGCCAGTACCCCAGCGGGAGCCCATGAGCAGTTCTTC; CDR3 protein: CASTPAGAHEQFF
V gene: TRBV7-9; D gene: NA; J gene: TRBJ1-3; clone size: NA; CDR3 DNA: TGTGCCAGCAAGGGGCCGCGTCCCTCTGGAAACACCATATATTTT; CDR3 protein: CASKGPRPSGNTIYF
V gene: TRBV27; D gene: NA; J gene: TRBJ2-1; clone size: NA; CDR3 DNA: TGTGCCAGCAGTACTACAGGGAGCTCCTACAATGAGCAGTTCTTC; CDR3 protein: CASSTTGSSYNEQFF
V gene: TRBV6-5; D gene: NA; J gene: TRBJ1-1; clone size: NA; CDR3 DNA: TGTGCCAGCAGTCGTGCAGGTAACACTGAAGCTTTCTTT; CDR3 protein: CASSRAGNTEAFF
V gene: TRBV5-1; D gene: NA; J gene: TRBJ1-1; clone size: NA; CDR3 DNA: TGCGCCAGCAGCAGAACAGGAAACACTGAAGCTTTCTTT; CDR3 protein: CASSRTGNTEAFF
V gene: TRBV4-1; D gene: NA; J gene: TRBJ1-6; clone size: once; CDR3 DNA: TGCGCCAGCAGCCAAGATCGGTTAGGGGCCAATTCACCCCTCCACTTT; CDR3 protein: CASSQDRLGANSPLHF
V gene: TRBV15; D gene: TRBD2; J gene: TRBJ2-2; clone size: NA; CDR3 DNA: TGTGCCACCAGCAGAGGGGGACTAGCGGGGAACACCGGGGAGCTGTTTTTT; CDR3 protein: CATSRGGLAGNTGELFF
V gene: TRBV12-3/TRBV12-4; D gene: NA; J gene: TRBJ2-1; clone size: once; CDR3 DNA: TGTGCCAGCAGTCTCGGACAGTACAATGAGCAGTTCTTC; CDR3 protein: CASSLGQYNEQFF
V gene: TRBV4-1; D gene: NA; J gene: TRBJ2-6; clone size: NA; CDR3 DNA: TGCGCCAGCAGCCAAATAGGGGGTTATGGGGCCAACGTCCTGACTTTC; CDR3 protein: CASSQIGGYGANVLTF
V gene: TRBV6-1; D gene: TRBD2; J gene: TRBJ2-7; clone size: once; CDR3 DNA: TGTGCCAGCAGTGAGCGGACTAGCGGGCTCTACGAGCAGTACTTC; CDR3 protein: CASSERTSGLYEQYF
V gene: TRBV14; D gene: NA; J gene: TRBJ2-1; clone size: NA; CDR3 DNA: TGTGCCAGCAGCCCTACTACGTGGAATGAGCAGTTCTTC; CDR3 protein: CASSPTTWNEQFF
V gene: TRBV12-3/TRBV12-4; D gene: NA; J gene: TRBJ1-2; clone size: NA; CDR3 DNA: TGTGCCAGCAGCGGGGGCTATGGCTACACCTTC; CDR3 protein: CASSGGYGYTF
V gene: TRBV2; D gene: NA; J gene: TRBJ2-1; clone size: NA; CDR3 DNA: TGTGCCAGCAGAGCGCTAGCGTTAACCTACAATGAGCAGTTCTTC; CDR3 protein: CASRALALTYNEQFF
V gene: TRBV2; D gene: NA; J gene: TRBJ2-7; clone size: NA; CDR3 DNA: TGTGCCAGCAGTGAAAACAGGAGCGAGCAGTACTTC; CDR3 protein: CASSENRSEQYF
V gene: TRBV19; D gene: NA; J gene: TRBJ2-7; clone size: NA; CDR3 DNA: TGTGCCAGTAGTATAGGGGTGAGGGACGAGCAGTACTTC; CDR3 protein: CASSIGVRDEQYF
V gene: TRBV5-1; D gene: TRBD2; J gene: TRBJ2-1; clone size: NA; CDR3 DNA: TGCGCCAGCAGCTTGGACGGGACTAGCGTCAATGAGCAGTTCTTC; CDR3 protein: CASSLDGTSVNEQFF
V gene: TRBV7-9; D gene: NA; J gene: TRBJ2-7; clone size: NA; CDR3 DNA: TGTGCCAGCAGCGTGCAGTTTGACGAGCAGTACTTC; CDR3 protein: CASSVQFDEQYF
V gene: TRBV4-1; D gene: NA; J gene: TRBJ1-1; clone size: NA; CDR3 DNA: TGCGCCACCTGGGGGGGAACGAACACTGAAGCTTTCTTT; CDR3 protein: CATWGGTNTEAFF
V gene: TRBV19; D gene: NA; J gene: TRBJ1-5; clone size: few; CDR3 DNA: TGTGCCAGTAATGTGATCTATAGCAATCAGCCCCAGCATTTT; CDR3 protein: CASNVIYSNQPQHF
V gene: TRBV27; D gene: TRBD1; J gene: TRBJ2-7; clone size: NA; CDR3 DNA: TGTGCCAGCAGTTTACGGGGACAGGGATACGAGCAGTACTTC; CDR3 protein: CASSLRGQGYEQYF
V gene: TRBV27; D gene: TRBD2; J gene: TRBJ2-7; clone size: NA; CDR3 DNA: TGTGCCAGCAGTTTGTCTAGCGGGTACTACGAGCAGTACTTC; CDR3 protein: CASSLSSGYYEQYF
V gene: TRBV12-5; D gene: TRBD1; J gene: TRBJ2-2; clone size: NA; CDR3 DNA: TGTGCTAGTGGTTTACTAGGGGACAGGAACACCGGGGAGCTGTTTTTT; CDR3 protein: CASGLLGDRNTGELFF
V gene: TRBV18; D gene: TRBD1; J gene: TRBJ1-1; clone size: NA; CDR3 DNA: TGTGCCAGCTCACTACGACAGGGGGACACTGAAGCTTTCTTT; CDR3 protein: CASSLRQGDTEAFF
V gene: TRBV19; D gene: TRBD1; J gene: TRBJ1-3; clone size: NA; CDR3 DNA: TGTGCCAGTAGTAACCGCCTGAGACAGGGGCCCTCTGGAAACACCATATATTTT; CDR3 protein: CASSNRLRQGPSGNTIYF
V gene: TRBV14; D gene: TRBD1; J gene: TRBJ1-1; clone size: NA; CDR3 DNA: TGTGCCAGCAGCTCCGGGACAGGGTTGCATGGTGAAGCTTTCTTT; CDR3 protein: CASSSGTGLHGEAFF
V gene: TRBV12-3/TRBV12-4; D gene: NA; J gene: TRBJ1-2; clone size: NA; CDR3 DNA: TGTGCCAGCAGCCCTGGACAGAATGGCTACACCTTC; CDR3 protein: CASSPGQNGYTF
V gene: TRBV30; D gene: TRBD1; J gene: TRBJ1-2; clone size: NA; CDR3 DNA: TGTGCCTGGGGGAGGGACAGCTATGGCTACACCTTC; CDR3 protein: CAWGRDSYGYTF